The clone carrying this T cell receptor (beta chain) was detected a few times. Its antigen is not known. The sample belongs to a study of identical twins. It was template switching that added a universal primer site, and there were unique molecular identifiers on the cDNA. TCRdb reanalysed the 5' RACE reads using MiXCR and keeps one entry per CDR3 protein. The profile shows about 260,000 distinct CDR3 sequences, roughly 7% of them singletons. Study-level results: Interpretation of the results relied on cross-sectional statistical analysis and not on following the same donors. Surplus twin overlap in beta out-of-frame sequences was less pronounced.

The V end was cut by 0 bases, the J end by 6 bases, with 14 bases between. Germline values: CDR1 MRHNA, CDR2 SNTAGT. The CDR3 totals 15 residues. These data were also filed under a second study, of yellow fever vaccine responses in identical twins. That report notes: A vaccine T cell response that seemed partly convergent and partly personalized was reported in twins.

This chain links TRBV6-4 with TRBJ1-2; TRBD1 is a possible D gene (6 bases). The origin of this receptor is a woman aged 18-35 years in good health. Sequencing was done on a sample of memory (CD45RO+) T cells sorted from blood. The CDR3 is CASSDSGQPRDGYTF. CDR3 bases: TGTGCCAGCAGTGACTCCGGACAGCCTCGGGATGGCTACACCTTC.